This T cell receptor (beta chain) was identified during a study of radiation and T cells in renal cell carcinoma. The table came from immunoSEQ multiplex PCR; TCRdb's copy has only in-frame clones and leaves some out. The sample includes 75,000 to 90,000 clones, around 89% of them seen just once. Documented time point: blood 4 weeks post-SBRT, at nephrectomy. Documented treatment: 15 Gy SBRT to primary tumor, nephrectomy 4 weeks later. Nephrectomy followed 15 Gy stereotactic body radiation by 4 weeks. The germline CDR1 and CDR2 sequences are MNHEY and SVGAGI. This CDR3 contains 11 residues. V lost 7 bases and J 8 bases, leaving 9 bases between the germline ends.

The chain recombines TRBV6-5 with TRBJ2-1; D uncertain. The source material was blood, sampled from a patient whose treatment included radiotherapy and nephrectomy. The sequence derives from a woman aged 65 to 85 with renal cell carcinoma. Here the CDR3 DNA reads TGTGCCAGCACCAGTTGGGATGAGCAGTTCTTC. Its protein product is CASTSWDEQFF.